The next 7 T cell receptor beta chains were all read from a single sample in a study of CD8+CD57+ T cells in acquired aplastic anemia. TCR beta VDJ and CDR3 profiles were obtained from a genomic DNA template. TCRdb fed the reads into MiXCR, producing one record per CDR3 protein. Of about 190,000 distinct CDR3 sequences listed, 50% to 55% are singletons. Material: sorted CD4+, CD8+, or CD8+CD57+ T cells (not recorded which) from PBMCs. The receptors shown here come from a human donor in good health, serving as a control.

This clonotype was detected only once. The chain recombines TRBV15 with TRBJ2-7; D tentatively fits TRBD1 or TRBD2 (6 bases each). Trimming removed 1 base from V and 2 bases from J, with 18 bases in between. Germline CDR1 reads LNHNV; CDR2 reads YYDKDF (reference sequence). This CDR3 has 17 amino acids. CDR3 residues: CATSRGGDNRHAYEQYF. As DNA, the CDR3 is TGTGCCACCAGCAGAGGGGGGGACAACCGGCACGCCTACGAGCAGTACTTC.

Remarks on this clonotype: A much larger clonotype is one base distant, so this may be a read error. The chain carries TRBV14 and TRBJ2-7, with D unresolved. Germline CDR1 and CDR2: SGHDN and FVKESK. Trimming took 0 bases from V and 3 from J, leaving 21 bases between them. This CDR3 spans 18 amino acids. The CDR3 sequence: CASSQDPFGIFGGYEQYF. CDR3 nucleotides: TGTGCCAGCAGCCAAGATCCGTTTGGAATCTTTGGTGGCTACGAGCAGTACTTC.

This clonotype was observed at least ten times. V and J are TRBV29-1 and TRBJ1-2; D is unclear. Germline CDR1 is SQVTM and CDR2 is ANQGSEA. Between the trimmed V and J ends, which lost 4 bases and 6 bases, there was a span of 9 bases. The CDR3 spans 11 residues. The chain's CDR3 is CSVGAADGYTF. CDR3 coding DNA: TGCAGCGTTGGGGCAGCCGATGGCTACACCTTC.

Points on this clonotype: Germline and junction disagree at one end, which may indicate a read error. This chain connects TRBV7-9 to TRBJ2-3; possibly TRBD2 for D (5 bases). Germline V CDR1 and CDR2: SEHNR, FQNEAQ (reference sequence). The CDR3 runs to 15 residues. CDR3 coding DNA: TGTGCCAGCAGCTTAGGGGTGGGGAGCACAGATACGCCGTATTTT. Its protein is CASSLGVGSTDTPYF.

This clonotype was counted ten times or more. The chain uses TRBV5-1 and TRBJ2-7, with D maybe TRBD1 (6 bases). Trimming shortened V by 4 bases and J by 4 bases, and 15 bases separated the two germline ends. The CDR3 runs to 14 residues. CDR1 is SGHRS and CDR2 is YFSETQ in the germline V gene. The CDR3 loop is CASSPGPGEYEQYF. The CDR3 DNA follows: TGCGCCAGCAGCCCGGGTCCAGGGGAGTACGAGCAGTACTTC.

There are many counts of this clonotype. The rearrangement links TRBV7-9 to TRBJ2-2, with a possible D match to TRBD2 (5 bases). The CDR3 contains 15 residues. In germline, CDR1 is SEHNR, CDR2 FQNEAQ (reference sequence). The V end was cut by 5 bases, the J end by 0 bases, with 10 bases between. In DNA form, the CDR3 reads TGTGCCAGCAGCCAACTAGGTGCGAACACCGGGGAGCTGTTTTTT. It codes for CASSQLGANTGELFF.

The CDR3 is CASSLGTGINTIYF. The CDR3, as DNA: TGTGCCAGCAGCTTGGGGACAGGGATTAACACCATATATTTT. V is TRBV11-2 and J is TRBJ1-3; 9 bases match TRBD1. The CDR3 totals 14 residues. Unmatched junction bases numbered 4, after V lost 3 bases and J lost 7 bases. Germline V gives CDR1 SGHAT, CDR2 FQNNGV. Full variable domain (missing parts from reference TRBV11-2 and TRBJ1-3): EAGVAQSPRYKIIEKRQSVAFWCNPISGHATLYWYQQILGQGPKLLIQFQNNGVVDDSQLPKDRFSAERLKGVDSTLKIQPAKLEDSAVYLCASSLGTGINTIYFGEGSWLTVV.